What follows are 12 T cell receptor beta chains derived from one specimen sequenced in a study of cytomegalovirus exposure and HLA in healthy donors. Primers included in the PCR were 60 Vbeta and 13 Jbeta primers. The assay was immunoSEQ multiplex PCR, and TCRdb's table has in-frame clones only and misses some. The table has approximately 160,000 clones, around 75% seen once. The sequenced sample was PBMCs. These receptors were taken from a male donor in good health and CMV-seronegative.

This chain's CDR3 is CASSLGQLTGELFF. In nucleotides, the CDR3 is TGCGCCAGCAGCTTGGGACAGCTCACCGGGGAGCTGTTTTTT. V and J are TRBV5-1 and TRBJ2-2; possible D gene TRBD1, 5 bases. V was shortened by 0 bases and J by 4 bases, with 7 bases between the two germline ends. Germline CDR1 reads SGHRS; CDR2 reads YFSETQ. This CDR3 has 14 amino acids.

The rearrangement uses TRBV7-8 and TRBJ1-6, with D uncertain. Germline CDR1 and CDR2: SGHVS and FQNEAQ. The CDR3 contains 15 residues. The ends were cut back, 1 base at V and 4 bases at J, with 8 bases in the middle. The CDR3 sequence: CASSLGERYNSPLHF. In DNA form, the CDR3 reads TGTGCCAGCAGCTTAGGCGAGAGGTATAATTCACCCCTCCACTTT.

This clone has a single count. This chain uses TRBV6-5 with TRBJ2-1; 9 nucleotides agree with TRBD2. The junction had 7 bases not matched to a gene; V was cut back by 6 bases and J by 4 bases. There are 15 residues in the CDR3. The germline CDR1 and CDR2 sequences are MNHEY and SVGAGI. Here the CDR3 DNA reads TGTGCCAGCAGCCCAGCGGGGGGCACATACAATGAGCAGTTCTTC. Translating it yields CASSPAGGTYNEQFF.

V gene TRBV6-5 combines with J gene TRBJ1-1; no reliable D call. Trimming pared 2 bases from V and 3 bases from J, leaving 13 bases between. The CDR3 is 15 amino acids. Looked up from germline, CDR1 is MNHEY and CDR2 is SVGAGI. Here the CDR3 DNA reads TGTGCCAGCAGTTACGATTGGAGGGTGCACACTGAAGCTTTCTTT. Encoded protein: CASSYDWRVHTEAFF.

DNA for the CDR3: TGCGCCAGCAGTCTACCGGGTCAAGGAGGGACTGAAGCTTTCTTT. Its protein product is CASSLPGQGGTEAFF. J is TRBJ1-1 and V is TRBV10-2; D gene ambiguous. Germline V gene sequence: CDR1 WSHSY, CDR2 SAAADI. This CDR3 region has 15 residues. Between the trimmed V and J ends, which lost 5 bases and 5 bases, there was a span of 18 bases.

This chain connects TRBV28 to TRBJ2-7; 7 nucleotides align to TRBD1. Germline assignment: CDR1 MDHEN and CDR2 SYDVKM. Trimming at V came to 6 bases and at J to 2 bases, leaving 7 bases not matched to a gene. This CDR3 has 14 amino acids. The CDR3 region is CASRRDSLAYEQYF. DNA for the CDR3: TGTGCCAGCAGGAGGGACAGTTTGGCCTACGAGCAGTACTTC.

The chain links TRBV25-1 to TRBJ2-1, with 9 bases that match TRBD2. CDR3 length equals 17 residues. V was clipped by 5 bases and J by 0 bases; unmatched bases: 8. Germline CDR1 and CDR2: MGHDK and SYGVNS. The CDR3 protein is CASSKSSGRSSYNEQFF. CDR3 sequence (DNA): TGTGCCAGCAGTAAATCGAGCGGGAGGAGCTCCTACAATGAGCAGTTCTTC.

The CDR3 region has the DNA TGTGCCAGCAGTGAAGGACAGGGAAAAGAGACCCAGTACTTC. Its translation: CASSEGQGKETQYF. This chain uses TRBV28 with TRBJ2-5, with 8 bases fitting TRBD1. CDR1 and CDR2 from the germline V gene are MDHEN and SYDVKM. The V gene end was trimmed by 5 bases and the J gene end by 3 bases; junction bases not matched to a gene: 5. CDR3 length equals 14 residues. The full variable domain, rest sourced from reference TRBV28 and TRBJ2-5, is DVKVTQSSRYLVKRTGEKVFLECVQDMDHENMFWYRQDPGLGLRLIYFSYDVKMKEKGDIPEGYSVSREKKERFSLILESASTNQTSMYLCASSEGQGKETQYFGPGTRLLVL.

The chain links TRBV30 to TRBJ2-7; maybe TRBD2 (5 bases). This CDR3 comprises 13 residues. CDR1 and CDR2 (germline): GTSNPN, SVGIG (reference sequence). V gave up 2 bases and J gave up 4 bases, with 12 bases separating them. CDR3 amino acids: CAWSNGLNYEQYF. Here the CDR3 DNA reads TGTGCCTGGAGTAACGGACTGAATTACGAGCAGTACTTC.

This clone has only a few counts. This chain links TRBV7-7 with TRBJ2-5; D might be TRBD2 (6 bases). This CDR3 comprises 15 residues. V shed 1 base and J shed 5 bases, with 14 bases lying between them. Per germline, CDR1 SSHAT and CDR2 FNYEAQ (reference sequence). The CDR3 is CASSLVFGGFETQYF. The DNA for the CDR3 is TGTGCCAGCAGCTTAGTGTTCGGGGGTTTTGAGACCCAGTACTTC.

This chain connects TRBV7-3 to TRBJ2-3, with TRBD2 matching 13 bases. V gave up 4 bases and J gave up 3 bases; unmatched junction bases: 4. The CDR3 has 16 residues. Per germline, CDR1 SGHTA and CDR2 FQGTGA. CDR3 sequence: CASSSTSGRATDTQYF. CDR3 coding DNA: TGTGCCAGCAGCTCCACTAGCGGGAGGGCAACAGATACGCAGTATTTT. Variable domain in full (rest from reference TRBV7-3 and TRBJ2-3): GAGVSQTPSNKVTEKGKYVELRCDPISGHTALYWYRQSLGQGPEFLIYFQGTGAADDSGLPNDRFFAVRPEGSVSTLKIQRTERGDSAVYLCASSSTSGRATDTQYFGPGTRLTVL.

The CDR3 is CASSRDRGSAGELFF. CDR3 DNA sequence: TGTGCCAGCAGCCGAGACAGGGGGTCCGCCGGGGAGCTGTTTTTT. V is TRBV4-2 and J is TRBJ2-2; TRBD1 aligns across 9 bases. The length of the CDR3 is 15 residues. Losses at the gene ends were 4 bases for V and 6 bases for J; bases not matched to a gene: 6. CDR1 and CDR2 (germline): LGHNA, YNFKEQ.